This entry features one TCR beta chain sequence. Its antigen is not known. This table comes from immunoSEQ multiplex PCR, and its TCRdb copy is limited to in-frame clones, with some not included. Found here are roughly 25,000 clones, just over 90% of them singletons; the top ten hold around 0.54%. This specimen comes from a study of graft-versus-host responses after intestinal transplantation. Study-level findings and limits: There were GvH clones found in recipient marrow, and some of them appeared first in ileum or blood.

Germline V gene lookup returns CDR1 KGHSH and CDR2 LQKENI. The CDR3 runs to 14 residues. V was pared by 2 bases and J by 7 bases, with 9 bases between. The specimen was PBMCs, collected 18 days after transplant. The receptor was derived from a human patient who received an intestinal transplant, so some T cells may come from the graft donor. The chain is built from TRBV18 and TRBJ1-6, with D unclear. The CDR3 loop reads CASSPGTENSPLHF. The CDR3 DNA reads TGTGCCAGCTCACCAGGCACGGAGAATTCACCCCTCCACTTT.